This T cell receptor beta chain was sequenced during a study of blood T cells in healthy people across ages (dated by TCRdb to 2013 to 2016). About the full investigation: In model experiments, roughly one uniquely barcoded TCR beta cDNA molecule per two T cells was captured by template switching. To track age-related changes in TCR beta repertoire diversity, the study relied on deep sequencing normalized with unique cDNA molecular identifiers. The donors were divided into four age groups: young (average approximately 17 years), middle-aged (approximately 42), aged (around 67) and long-lived (around 80). Donors of different ages were randomly distributed across sequencing lanes to avoid experimental bias. Using the same blood draw, the study looked at two additional independent replicas of 1 million unique cDNA reads for two donors, one aged 18 to 30 and the other aged 80 or older.

The protocol used for the library was 5' RACE. The instrument given in TCRdb is Illumina HiSeq 2500. A second PCR of 7 to 11 cycles was performed with a sample-barcoded 5' primer and a J-beta primer mix. Each TCR beta cDNA molecule received a unique molecular identifier from a template-switch 5' adaptor carrying 12 random nucleotides. Each sample yielded at least 2.5 million CDR3-containing paired-end reads. The Mint cDNA synthesis kit, primed by a TRBC-specific oligonucleotide, was used to synthesize first-strand cDNA from all RNA. Following uracil-DNA glycosylase treatment, all cDNA underwent a first 18-cycle PCR with the universal primers M1SS and BC2_uni_R. In the paper's pipeline: Normalization of each sample was performed by random selection of 1 million high-quality reads, each carrying a distinct molecular identifier. Instead of being binned into consensus sequences, reads with shared molecular identifiers were discarded. MiTCR, set to a Q25 quality threshold and the strictest error-elimination algorithm, was used for CDR3 identification, clonotype clustering and error correction. Lower-bound total TCR beta diversity was estimated with a nonparametric unseen species model using Euler transformation. Starting from the raw public reads, TCRdb applied fastp trimming at Q25, assembled clones with MiXCR and retained in-frame beta chains. Rows merge per CDR3 protein into single entries with the most common DNA and genes. Clone size and V and J calls follow TCRdb, not the original study. The sample profile shows some 1.4 million distinct CDR3 sequences; about 43% of them were found once. The ten top clones hold under 8% of the sample.

The donors were some 39 Caucasian individuals from Russia, aged about 6 to 100 years, who were systemically healthy. About 10 milliliters of peripheral blood were collected from each donor into EDTA-treated Vacutainer tubes. Ficoll-Paque density-gradient centrifugation was used to isolate PBMCs, with at least 6 million per sample. Total RNA was extracted from PBMCs with Trizol reagent, with at least 6 micrograms obtained per sample. For every donor, an aliquot of PBMCs went through flow cytometry to measure the percentages of naive CD45RAhigh/CD27high T cells. To note about this clonotype: Its antigen remains unidentified. No base qualities exist here, and no much larger clone lies one base off it.

Results the study describes overall, beyond this receptor: Compared with the aged group, the long-lived group had more naive CD4+ T cells, fewer expanded clones and increased TCR diversity, a pattern suggesting age selection. Estimates of total diversity based on one million sequenced T cells were regarded as lower bounds and as underestimates. Because the CMV infection status of the donors was unknown, age-related changes in expanded clonotypes may potentially have been confounded. Observed TCR beta diversity correlated strongly with the percentage of naive T cells measured by flow cytometry. Conclusive comparison of naive and antigen-experienced compartments was prevented by the profiling of bulk unsorted PBMCs. As age increased, observed TCR beta diversity per million T cells dropped in a roughly linear way, and a significant reduction was already evident by age 40.

The receptor was derived from a woman in her late teens or twenties in good health. Sequencing was performed on blood.

The CDR3 region has the sequence CASTPGAGRSTDTQYF. The DNA reads as follows: TGTGCCAGCACCCCCGGCGCCGGGAGATCAACAGATACGCAGTATTTT. The chain is made from TRBV12-3 or TRBV12-4 and TRBJ2-3; a tentative D call is TRBD2 (6 bases match). Inclusive of the bounding cysteine and phenylalanine, the CDR3 is 16 residues long. CDR3 DNA only is kept here, 48 bases in frame from base 1. V gives up 7 bases and J gives up 3 bases, and the segment between their germline ends measures 20 bases.